This T cell receptor beta chain stems from a study of shared clonotypes between healthy human individuals. Method: immunoSEQ multiplex PCR; TCRdb's copy keeps in-frame clones and lacks some. The data contain roughly 2.5 million clones, roughly 92% of them singletons. V shed 7 bases, J shed 0 bases, and the junction held 5 bases outside the gene matches. The V gene's germline CDR1 is SQVTM and CDR2 ANQGSEA. The CDR3 is made up of 13 amino acids. The receptor was derived from a man younger than 30 in good health. The chain is built from TRBV29-1 and TRBJ1-2; the match to TRBD1 covers 7 bases. The sequenced sample was naive CD4+ T cells sorted from blood. The subset denotes: CD45RA+ positively selected. CDR3 protein: CSAPTGTNYGYTF. CDR3 sequence (DNA): TGCAGCGCCCCGACAGGGACTAACTATGGCTACACCTTC.